Below are 21 T cell receptor beta chains sequenced from a single sample in a study of shared clonotypes between healthy human individuals. The data were produced by immunoSEQ multiplex PCR, yet TCRdb's version contains in-frame clones alone and is incomplete. The sample holds hundreds of thousands of clones, roughly 96% seen once. As defined, naive CD8 cells were CD45RO-negative and positively selected for CCR7, with terminally differentiated effector memory CD45RA+ cells excluded. The sequenced sample consisted of naive CD8+ T cells sorted from blood. The source is a man younger than 45 in good health.

The rearrangement joins TRBV7-6 to TRBJ2-1, with 10 bases that match TRBD2. V gave up 6 bases and J gave up 5 bases; unmatched junction bases: 4. Germline-derived CDR1 and CDR2 are SGHVS and FNYEAQ. This CDR3 has 14 amino acids. CDR3 protein: CASSIAGGNNEQFF. Here the CDR3 DNA reads TGTGCCAGCAGTATAGCGGGAGGCAACAATGAGCAGTTCTTC. The complete variable domain, with remaining parts taken from reference TRBV7-6 and TRBJ2-1, reads GAGVSQSPRYKVTKRGQDVALRCDPISGHVSLYWYRQALGQGPEFLTYFNYEAQQDKSGLPNDRFSAERPEGSISTLTIQRTEQRDSAMYRCASSIAGGNNEQFFGPGTRLTVL.

J is TRBJ2-3 and V is TRBV29-1; no definite D call. The V gene's germline CDR1 is SQVTM and CDR2 ANQGSEA. Trimming took off 7 bases at V and 4 bases at J, with 12 bases between the two ends. CDR3 length: 12 residues. CDR3 amino acids: CSAAGQPDTQYF. CDR3 DNA sequence: TGCAGCGCCGCCGGCCAGCCAGATACGCAGTATTTT.

The chain is built from TRBV15 and TRBJ1-5; TRBD1 matches at 7 bases. The CDR3 spans 13 residues. V shed 4 bases and J 6 bases; nucleotides not matched to a gene: 3. CDR1 is LNHNV and CDR2 is YYDKDF in the germline V gene (reference sequence). CDR3 sequence reads: CATSTPGGQPQHF. CDR3 coding DNA: TGTGCCACCAGCACCCCAGGGGGTCAGCCCCAGCATTTT.

The chain employs TRBV11-2 and TRBJ2-7; 8 positions match TRBD2. There are 12 residues in the CDR3. The ends lost 5 bases at V and 6 bases at J; junction bases unmatched: 3. Germline values: CDR1 SGHAT, CDR2 FQNNGV. CDR3 DNA sequence: TGTGCCAGCAGCGCCGGGGGGGGCGAGCAGTACTTC. Amino acids: CASSAGGGEQYF.

The V call is TRBV28, the J call TRBJ2-5; 7 bases are a match to TRBD2. Germline CDR1 is MDHEN and CDR2 is SYDVKM. J lost 4 bases, V lost 6 bases, and 14 bases had no gene match. There are 16 residues in the CDR3. CDR3 sequence: CASRQTGRPGGETQYF. CDR3 coding DNA: TGTGCCAGCAGACAAACCGGACGCCCGGGGGGAGAGACCCAGTACTTC.

This CDR3 is CASTLSGSPVQFF. CDR3 bases: TGTGCCAGCACCTTGAGCGGGAGCCCCGTTCAGTTCTTC. The chain carries TRBV14 and TRBJ2-1; the match to TRBD2 covers 8 bases. In germline, CDR1 is SGHDN, CDR2 FVKESK. Unmatched junction bases numbered 12, after V lost 7 bases and J lost 13 bases. This CDR3 has 13 residues.

The rearrangement joins TRBV27 to TRBJ2-7, with 9 bases lining up with TRBD2. CDR1 and CDR2 from the germline V gene are MNHEY and SMNVEV (reference sequence). The CDR3 length is 16 residues. V lost 4 bases to trimming and J lost 1 base; unmatched junction nucleotides: 8. CDR3 nucleotides: TGTGCCAGCAGTTCTTCAGCGGGAGGAGCTTCCTACGAGCAGTACTTC. This codes for CASSSSAGGASYEQYF.

This chain uses TRBV11-2 with TRBJ2-7, with TRBD2 matching over 9 bases. The ends lost 1 base at V and 7 bases at J; junction bases unmatched: 8. CDR1 is SGHAT, CDR2 FQNNGV, per germline. The CDR3 covers 15 residues. Here the CDR3 reads CASSLGITSGQEQYF. The DNA of the CDR3 is TGTGCCAGCAGCTTAGGGATAACTAGCGGGCAGGAGCAGTACTTC.

This clone was observed a single time. The J gene is TRBJ2-7, the V gene TRBV2; TRBD1 aligns across 7 bases. The CDR3 sequence is 14 residues long. The V gene's germline CDR1 is SNHLY and CDR2 FYNNEI. The V and J ends lost 7 bases and 2 bases, in that order; junction bases with no gene match: 8. The DNA of the CDR3 is TGTGCCAGCACCGAGGGACAGCAAGCCTACGAGCAGTACTTC. It codes for CASTEGQQAYEQYF.

The CDR3 here is CASSPGLGSYEQYF. The CDR3 coding sequence is TGTGCCAGCAGCCCGGGACTTGGCTCCTACGAGCAGTACTTC. The rearrangement uses TRBV9 and TRBJ2-7, with D perhaps matching TRBD2 (6 bases). Per the germline V gene, CDR1 is SGDLS and CDR2 is YYNGEE. This CDR3 is 14 amino acids long. Trimming stripped 4 bases from V and 0 bases from J, with 11 bases between.

The rearrangement uses TRBV6-5 and TRBJ2-2; unclear D gene. The CDR3 totals 15 residues. The germline V gene encodes CDR1 MNHEY and CDR2 SVGAGI. With 7 bases removed from V and 0 bases from J, the gap between germline ends came to 12 bases. DNA of the CDR3: TGTGCCAGCACCCAAACGACGACGAACACCGGGGAGCTGTTTTTT. Its protein is CASTQTTTNTGELFF.

Note on this clone: The same CDR3 is also encoded by other DNA sequences in this sample. The chain employs TRBV9 and TRBJ2-7, with a tentative D call TRBD2 (5 bases). The germline V and J ends were trimmed by 2 bases and 0 bases, with 9 bases remaining between them. Germline assignment: CDR1 SGDLS and CDR2 YYNGEE. This CDR3 has 14 residues. The CDR3 coding sequence is TGTGCCAGCAGCGTGGGCGGGCTCTCCTACGAGCAGTACTTC. The encoded protein is CASSVGGLSYEQYF.

This clone appeared once. The V and J genes are TRBV5-1 and TRBJ2-6; D not certain. Per germline, CDR1 SGHRS and CDR2 YFSETQ. The CDR3 loop spans 14 amino acids. V dropped 6 bases and J dropped 0 bases, with 7 bases sitting between them. The CDR3 DNA is TGCGCCAGCACTAGGTCCTCTGGGGCCAACGTCCTGACTTTC. Its protein product is CASTRSSGANVLTF.

The V and J genes are TRBV7-8 and TRBJ2-1; 8 bases are a match to TRBD2. CDR1 and CDR2 (germline): SGHVS, FQNEAQ. J was trimmed by 4 bases and V by 0 bases; bases with no gene match: 11. This CDR3 spans 18 amino acids. CDR3 protein: CASSLAIPTSVKYNEQFF. The CDR3 bases are TGTGCCAGCAGCTTAGCGATACCGACTAGCGTAAAATACAATGAGCAGTTCTTC.

The gene calls are TRBV7-9 and TRBJ2-3; weak D call: TRBD1 (6 bases). The CDR3 covers 13 residues. Trimming removed 10 bases at V and 0 bases at J, with 11 bases between. Germline V lookup: CDR1 SEHNR, CDR2 FQNEAQ (reference sequence). In DNA, the CDR3 is TGTGCCAACAGGGCAGGGAGCACAGATACGCAGTATTTT. Its translation: CANRAGSTDTQYF.

V and J are TRBV6-5 and TRBJ2-7; D remains unclear. CDR3 length equals 13 residues. Germline V gives CDR1 MNHEY, CDR2 SVGAGI. Deletions cut 2 bases from V and 4 bases from J, with 9 bases between. This chain's CDR3 is CASSYGQEYEQYF. CDR3 nucleotide sequence: TGTGCCAGCAGTTACGGGCAAGAATACGAGCAGTACTTC.

This chain connects TRBV15 to TRBJ2-7, with D perhaps TRBD2 (5 bases). The V end was cut by 0 bases, the J end by 2 bases, with 11 bases between. This CDR3 region has 15 residues. Germline CDR1 and CDR2: LNHNV and YYDKDF (reference sequence). Written as DNA, the CDR3 is TGTGCCACCAGCAGAGAAAGGACTGCGACCTACGAGCAGTACTTC. Protein product: CATSRERTATYEQYF.

The rearrangement joins TRBV10-3 to TRBJ2-1, with 7 bases lining up with TRBD1. Per germline, CDR1 ENHRY and CDR2 SYGVKD. The CDR3 sequence is 14 residues long. V lost 2 bases and J lost 15; bases outside the gene matches: 13. CDR3: CAISEDRELGEWFF. The CDR3 bases are TGTGCCATCAGTGAGGACAGGGAGTTGGGGGAATGGTTCTTC.

The chain links TRBV6-5 to TRBJ2-2; D remains ambiguous. Germline CDR1 is MNHEY and CDR2 is SVGAGI. This CDR3 is 13 amino acids long. Between the trimmed V and J ends, which lost 1 base and 6 bases, there was a span of 6 bases. CDR3 in amino acids: CASSYWVAGELFF. The CDR3 DNA reads TGTGCCAGCAGTTACTGGGTAGCCGGGGAGCTGTTTTTT.

V is TRBV28 and J is TRBJ2-7; TRBD1 aligns across 7 bases. This CDR3 is 15 amino acids long. Germline loops: CDR1 MDHEN, CDR2 SYDVKM. Trimming took 6 bases from V and 2 from J; bases not matched to a gene: 10. CDR3 in amino acids: CASREPGDRPYEQYF. For the CDR3, the DNA is TGTGCCAGCAGGGAGCCTGGGGACAGACCCTACGAGCAGTACTTC. Filled out from reference TRBV28 and TRBJ2-7, the complete variable domain reads DVKVTQSSRYLVKRTGEKVFLECVQDMDHENMFWYRQDPGLGLRLIYFSYDVKMKEKGDIPEGYSVSREKKERFSLILESASTNQTSMYLCASREPGDRPYEQYFGPGTRLTVT.

The chain combines TRBV5-5 with TRBJ1-4; no firm D call. With 1 base removed from V and 4 bases from J, the gap between germline ends came to 5 bases. The germline CDR1 and CDR2 sequences are SGHKS and YYEKEE (reference sequence). The CDR3 length is 13 residues. The CDR3 loop is CASSLTHNEKLFF. In DNA, the CDR3 is TGTGCCAGCAGCTTGACCCATAATGAAAAACTGTTTTTT.